The rows below give T cell receptor beta chains drawn from one sample of a study of vaccination and CD4 T cells after COVID-19. TCRdb re-called the PCR reads with MiXCR, one entry per CDR3 protein. The sample records roughly 10,000 distinct CDR3 sequences, less than 65% being singletons. For these receptors, no antigen is known. Sequenced material: CD4+ T cells from blood, cultured in vitro. Receptors originate from a human donor who had recovered from COVID-19. The CDR3 runs from the conserved cysteine through the conserved F or W. A D gene is named only where the DNA matches it firmly. Rows may omit the clone size; those that give it use once, few, many or a size class.

J,V,size,D,CDR3,DNA
TRBJ1-1,TRBV11-2,.,.,CASSLSGGRAYLEAFF,TGTGCCAGCAGCTTATCGGGTGGCAGGGCATACCTTGAAGCTTTCTTT
TRBJ1-1,TRBV3-1,few,.,CASSPDGGRTEAFF,TGTGCCAGCAGCCCAGATGGGGGTCGCACTGAAGCTTTCTTT
TRBJ1-1,TRBV6-2/TRBV6-3,.,.,CASSYSRSAITEAFF,TGTGCCAGCAGTTACTCTAGGAGCGCGATCACTGAAGCTTTCTTT
TRBJ1-3,TRBV20-1,.,.,CSARGGGNGNTIYF,TGCAGTGCTAGAGGGGGGGGGAATGGAAACACCATATATTTT
TRBJ2-3,TRBV20-1,.,TRBD2,CSARGTSGIVTDTQYF,TGCAGTGCTAGAGGAACTAGCGGGATAGTCACAGATACGCAGTATTTT
TRBJ2-3,TRBV20-1,.,TRBD2,CSARRTSGKDTQYF,TGCAGTGCTAGACGGACTAGCGGGAAGGATACGCAGTATTTT
TRBJ1-2,TRBV6-5,few,TRBD1,CASSFGQGVGYTF,TGTGCCAGCAGTTTTGGACAGGGGGTTGGCTACACCTTC
TRBJ1-2,TRBV6-5,.,.,CASRYGGAYGYTF,TGTGCCAGCAGGTACGGGGGAGCCTATGGCTACACCTTC
TRBJ2-7,TRBV14,.,TRBD2,CASRSTSGSYYEQYF,TGTGCCAGCAGGTCTACTAGCGGGAGCTACTACGAGCAGTACTTC
TRBJ1-6,TRBV10-3,.,TRBD1,CAISIDRGEVSPLHF,TGTGCCATCAGCATCGACAGGGGTGAGGTTTCACCCCTCCACTTT
TRBJ2-7,TRBV12-3/TRBV12-4,.,TRBD1,CASRYPGQIYEQYF,TGTGCCAGCAGATACCCGGGACAGATTTACGAGCAGTACTTC
TRBJ1-6,TRBV19,.,.,CASSIGRQAQHSPLHF,TGTGCCAGTAGTATAGGCCGACAGGCTCAACATTCACCCCTCCACTTT
TRBJ2-4,TRBV24-1,.,TRBD1,CATNTFTGGIAKNIQYF,TGTGCCACCAACACTTTCACAGGGGGGATAGCCAAAAACATTCAGTACTTC
TRBJ1-1,TRBV19,.,.,CASTIITGTEAFF,TGTGCCAGTACTATAATAACCGGGACTGAAGCTTTCTTT
TRBJ1-2,TRBV20-1,few,TRBD1,CSAEDRGPNYGYTF,TGCAGTGCGGAAGACAGGGGTCCTAACTATGGCTACACCTTC
TRBJ2-2,TRBV7-6,once,TRBD1,CASGQGNTGELFF,TGTGCCAGCGGACAGGGAAACACCGGGGAGCTGTTTTTT
TRBJ2-1,TRBV7-2,.,.,CASSLEGRSSYNEQFF,TGTGCCAGCAGCTTAGAGGGACGGAGCTCCTACAATGAGCAGTTCTTC
TRBJ2-1,TRBV6-1,.,TRBD2,CASSASGRALDNEQFF,TGTGCCAGCAGCGCTAGCGGGAGGGCCCTCGACAATGAGCAGTTCTTC
TRBJ1-2,TRBV20-1,few,TRBD1,CSAVSVGGFGYTF,TGCAGTGCTGTCTCGGTAGGGGGCTTCGGCTACACCTTC
TRBJ2-3,TRBV7-9,.,.,CASSLYSTDTQYF,TGTGCCAGCAGCTTATATAGCACAGATACGCAGTATTTT
TRBJ2-1,TRBV10-3,few,TRBD1,CATLPRRTGGPDEQFF,TGTGCCACCCTTCCGCGTCGGACAGGGGGCCCCGATGAGCAGTTCTTC
TRBJ1-2,TRBV7-8,.,TRBD1,CASSLAQGANGYTF,TGTGCCAGCAGCTTAGCACAGGGGGCGAATGGCTACACCTTC
TRBJ2-5,TRBV27,few,.,CASSFAGSLQETQYF,TGTGCCAGCAGTTTTGCAGGGAGTCTACAAGAGACCCAGTACTTC
TRBJ1-2,TRBV12-3/TRBV12-4,.,.,CASSYRQVSANYGYTF,TGTGCCAGCAGTTATAGACAGGTTTCAGCTAACTATGGCTACACCTTC
TRBJ2-5,TRBV7-2,.,.,CASSLAGRKETQYF,TGTGCCAGCAGCTTAGCAGGGCGAAAAGAGACCCAGTACTTC
TRBJ1-5,TRBV6-1,few,TRBD1,CASSEFPGGNSNQPQHF,TGTGCCAGCAGTGAATTTCCAGGGGGGAATAGCAATCAGCCCCAGCATTTT
TRBJ1-3,TRBV11-2,.,TRBD1,CASSIRTGAGNTIYF,TGTGCCAGCAGCATAAGGACAGGGGCTGGAAACACCATATATTTT
TRBJ1-4,TRBV7-2,.,.,CASSLGGNEKLFF,TGTGCCAGCAGCTTAGGGGGGAATGAAAAACTGTTTTTT
TRBJ1-2,TRBV30,few,TRBD1,CAWTRQGNYGYTF,TGTGCCTGGACTCGACAGGGCAACTATGGCTACACCTTC